The rows below give T cell receptor beta chains drawn from one sample of a study of monozygotic twins with inflammatory bowel disease. TCRdb re-analyzed the 5' RACE reads; it lists each CDR3 protein once, without DNA. With 200,000 to 250,000 distinct CDR3 sequences in the sample, the ten largest clones hold 1.5% to 2%. The sample was blood. The origin of the receptors is a human donor with ulcerative colitis or Crohn's disease, or a healthy co-twin of an affected twin (not recorded which). CDR3s include the opening cysteine and the closing phenylalanine or tryptophan. Clone size is shown for a subset of rows, as once, few, many or a class of expanded clone.

cdr3_aa v_call clone_size j_call
CASSQDGAGQQSYEQYF TRBV3-1 NA TRBJ2-7
CASMNFRDGLQTDTQYF TRBV5-1 NA TRBJ2-3
CASSSLEGYSPLHF TRBV7-9 NA TRBJ1-6
CASSLGGSGPYNEQFF TRBV12-3/TRBV12-4 NA TRBJ2-1
CASTPRGRKEYGYTF TRBV7-9 NA TRBJ1-2
CASSLRTGGFNSPLHF TRBV7-2 NA TRBJ1-6
CASSITRGLRNTEAFF TRBV19 NA TRBJ1-1
CASCRWGSEKLFF TRBV12-3/TRBV12-4 NA TRBJ1-4
CASSVVSSNNQPQHF TRBV19 NA TRBJ1-5
CASSPVVGDSYEQYF TRBV4-1 NA TRBJ2-7
CASSTTDTQYF TRBV2 NA TRBJ2-3
CASSLGLLSSYEQYF TRBV5-1 NA TRBJ2-7
CASSYSNGGPGYTF TRBV6-5 NA TRBJ1-2
CASSPQAGFNEQYF TRBV7-2 NA TRBJ2-7
CASRLAGVYNEQFF TRBV2 NA TRBJ2-1
CSARVMTEAFF TRBV20-1 NA TRBJ1-1
CAIMTSVAYTQYF TRBV28 NA TRBJ2-3
CASSQGRPGTNNEQFF TRBV4-1 NA TRBJ2-1
CASSFGVLSTDTQYF TRBV5-1 NA TRBJ2-3
CASSQGANPIGSPLHF TRBV4-1 NA TRBJ1-6
CSLTSGATDTQYF TRBV20-1 NA TRBJ2-3
CASSQGDRTPSQPQHF TRBV4-2 NA TRBJ1-5
CASSLGTPLTNVLTF TRBV5-1 NA TRBJ2-6
CASSFAGPVTDTQYF TRBV7-9 NA TRBJ2-3
CASSGGPGQGTYNEQFF TRBV10-2 NA TRBJ2-1
CSARGPGGEKLFF TRBV20-1 NA TRBJ1-4
CASSRRDSEQFF TRBV6-1 NA TRBJ2-1
CASSYRDDTGELFF TRBV6-6 NA TRBJ2-2
CASSTPLNSHEQYF TRBV11-2 NA TRBJ2-7
CASSIGTVNTEAFF TRBV5-1 NA TRBJ1-1
CASSWDKSYGYTF TRBV5-1 medium-sized TRBJ1-2
CSAFFNRDRAGYTF TRBV20-1 NA TRBJ1-2
CASRGLWRTSYEQYF TRBV5-1 NA TRBJ2-7
CASSLGSGGGYTEAFF TRBV7-6 NA TRBJ1-1
CSASGLNTGELFF TRBV20-1 NA TRBJ2-2